This T cell receptor (beta chain) came from a study of CD8 T cells in Susac syndrome. V was clipped by 2 bases and J by 5 bases, with 18 bases between them. CDR3 length equals 16 residues. From germline, CDR1 is SEHNR and CDR2 FQNEAQ (reference sequence). RNA, at about 0.45 to 1 ug, was reverse transcribed with random hexamers. Multiplex immunoSEQ PCR targeted 54 Vbeta and 13 Jbeta TCR beta segments. TCRdb passed the immunoSEQ multiplex PCR reads through MiXCR, listing each CDR3 protein once. The sample has 200,000 to 250,000 distinct CDR3 sequences; 92% are singletons. TCR beta was sequenced from blood CD8+ and CD4+ T cells. The multiple sclerosis controls were treatment-naive patients with relapsing-remitting disease that was stable or active. TEMRA cells were FACS-enriched and CD8+ and CD4+ T cells negatively isolated.

Sequencing was carried out using CD8+ T cells from PBMCs. The rearrangement joins TRBV7-9 to TRBJ1-1; D call uncertain. The sequence was obtained from a human donor with multiple sclerosis. The CDR3 region is CASSLPDGMLETEAFF. The CDR3 coding sequence is TGTGCCAGCAGCTTACCGGACGGAATGTTAGAGACTGAAGCTTTCTTT. The whole variable domain, remainder taken from reference TRBV7-9 and TRBJ1-1, is DTGVSQNPRHKITKRGQNVTFRCDPISEHNRLYWYRQTLGQGPEFLTYFQNEAQLEKSRLLSDRFSAERPKGSFSTLEIQRTEQGDSAMYLCASSLPDGMLETEAFFGQGTRLTVV.